This T cell receptor beta chain emerged from a study of T cells after posttransplantation cyclophosphamide. Study-level points and caveats: Later blood repertoires were often dominated by clones from the donor CD8+ memory compartment. TRB clonality was highly associated with recipient CMV seropositivity and reactivation.

V was trimmed by 1 base and J by 7 bases, leaving 20 bases between them. The CDR3 has 17 amino acids. CDR1 is SGHTA, CDR2 FQGNSA, per germline. Of note for this clone: Its antigen is as yet unknown.

Data came from immunoSEQ multiplex PCR; TCRdb stores just in-frame clones and leaves some out. The table shows about 66,000 clones, with approximately 92% occurring only once. The sample was PBMCs. This sequence joins TRBV7-2 and TRBJ1-3, with D perhaps matching TRBD1 (6 bases). The sequence derives from a woman in her twenties or thirties in good health and a related stem cell transplant donor. As DNA, the CDR3 is TGTGCCAGCAGCTTAGGGGGAAAGGGCAGGGGAGGCAACACCATATATTTT. The encoded protein is CASSLGGKGRGGNTIYF.